The 29 T cell receptor beta chains listed next were all sequenced from one sample in a study of cytomegalovirus exposure and HLA in healthy donors. Profiled with immunoSEQ multiplex PCR; TCRdb holds only in-frame clones, not every one. The table shows over 120,000 clones, with just under 90% occurring only once. Sequencing was done on a sample of PBMCs. The receptors stem from a woman in her thirties in good health and CMV-seropositive.

In nucleotides, the CDR3 is TGTGCCAGCAGCTTGGGGCCTAGCGGCCAGAACACCGGGGAGCTGTTTTTT. Translated, it gives CASSLGPSGQNTGELFF. The chain employs TRBV5-4 and TRBJ2-2; 7 bases agree with TRBD2. Germline V gene data show CDR1 as SGHNT and CDR2 as YYREEE (reference sequence). The CDR3 totals 17 residues. The V segment lost 0 bases and the J segment 1 base; nucleotides outside the gene matches: 6.

The CDR3 spells CAIKPGTRTYGYTF. The CDR3 bases are TGTGCCATCAAACCCGGGACAAGAACCTATGGCTACACCTTC. J is TRBJ1-2 and V is TRBV10-3; D is perhaps TRBD1 (6 bases). Germline CDR1 is ENHRY and CDR2 is SYGVKD. V gave up 7 bases and J gave up 4 bases, with 16 bases separating them. The CDR3 loop spans 14 amino acids.

The chain uses TRBV6-5 and TRBJ2-2; 11 nucleotides align to TRBD2. Per germline, CDR1 MNHEY and CDR2 SVGAGI. There are 16 residues in the CDR3. The trim removed 4 bases at V and 7 bases at J, leaving 8 bases unmatched. CDR3 protein: CASSFTSGSPSGELFF. CDR3 sequence (DNA): TGTGCCAGCAGTTTCACTAGCGGGAGCCCGAGCGGGGAGCTGTTTTTT.

The rearrangement joins TRBV27 to TRBJ2-2; D call uncertain. Trimming stripped 4 bases from V and 4 bases from J, with 7 bases between. Looked up from germline, CDR1 is MNHEY and CDR2 is SMNVEV (reference sequence). This CDR3 has 13 amino acids. CDR3 DNA sequence: TGTGCCAGCAGTTCCTGGGCCACCGGGGAGCTGTTTTTT. Translation: CASSSWATGELFF.

This sequence joins TRBV19 and TRBJ1-4, with 7 bases aligning to TRBD1. Germline V lookup: CDR1 LNHDA, CDR2 SQIVND (reference sequence). This CDR3 has 15 amino acids. J was trimmed by 0 bases and V by 9 bases; bases with no gene match: 7. The CDR3 DNA is TGTGCCAGCCGACAGGGCCCAGCAACTAATGAAAAACTGTTTTTT. Its translation is CASRQGPATNEKLFF.

The chain couples TRBV28 to TRBJ1-5, with TRBD1 matching 8 bases. Unmatched junction bases numbered 16, after V lost 6 bases and J lost 6 bases. Germline CDR1 and CDR2: MDHEN and SYDVKM. The length of the CDR3 is 17 residues. The DNA for the CDR3 is TGTGCCAGCAGCCGTCCCGGGACAGGAACGATAAGTCAGCCCCAGCATTTT. Amino acid sequence: CASSRPGTGTISQPQHF.

Only one count was recorded for this clone. The chain is built from TRBV21-1 and TRBJ1-6; the table assigns TRBD1, which was not confirmed against the DNA. TRBV21-1 is deemed a pseudogene. The CDR3 loop spans 15 amino acids. The CDR3 loop is CASLEQGAVCSPLHF. Here the CDR3 DNA reads TGTGCCAGCTTAGAACAGGGCGCCGTTTGTTCACCCCTCCACTTT.

The chain employs TRBV11-2 and TRBJ2-1; maybe TRBD1 (6 bases). There are 15 residues in the CDR3. The germline V and J ends were trimmed by 5 bases and 4 bases, with 15 bases remaining between them. Germline V gene sequence: CDR1 SGHAT, CDR2 FQNNGV. The CDR3 region is CASSITGLQYNEQFF. The CDR3 nucleotides are TGTGCCAGCAGCATCACAGGGCTACAGTACAATGAGCAGTTCTTC.

The chain recombines TRBV28 with TRBJ1-5; no definite D call. This CDR3 spans 16 amino acids. Per the germline V gene, CDR1 is MDHEN and CDR2 is SYDVKM. Trimming left V 6 bases short and J 0 bases short, with 15 bases between. CDR3 sequence (DNA): TGTGCCAGCAGGTTGGCGCGGCTCTATAGCAATCAGCCCCAGCATTTT. Translating gives CASRLARLYSNQPQHF.

The genes are TRBV5-1 and TRBJ2-7; maybe TRBD1 (6 bases). The length of the CDR3 is 15 residues. The germline V gene encodes CDR1 SGHRS and CDR2 YFSETQ. V dropped 0 bases and J dropped 5 bases, with 15 bases sitting between them. Written as DNA, the CDR3 is TGCGCCAGCAGCTTGGAGATGACAGGTGGCGACGAGCAGTACTTC. Translation: CASSLEMTGGDEQYF.

The V and J genes are TRBV27 and TRBJ2-1, with D perhaps TRBD2 (5 bases). Trimming took off 3 bases at V and 0 bases at J, with 9 bases between the two ends. The CDR3 runs to 15 residues. From germline, CDR1 is MNHEY and CDR2 SMNVEV (reference sequence). CDR3 DNA sequence: TGTGCCAGCAGTTTGTACACTAGCTCCTACAATGAGCAGTTCTTC. As protein: CASSLYTSSYNEQFF.

This sequence joins TRBV5-1 and TRBJ2-3; D might be TRBD2 (6 bases). V was shortened by 0 bases and J by 0 bases, with 20 bases between the two germline ends. From germline, CDR1 is SGHRS and CDR2 YFSETQ. This CDR3 has 19 residues. CDR3 sequence reads: CASSLDPFGGVTSTDTQYF. The CDR3 nucleotides are TGCGCCAGCAGCTTGGACCCTTTTGGCGGGGTTACTAGCACAGATACGCAGTATTTT.

The rearrangement uses TRBV11-2 and TRBJ2-3; possible D gene TRBD2, 6 bases. Germline-derived CDR1 and CDR2 are SGHAT and FQNNGV. The CDR3 sequence is 17 residues long. The V end was cut by 3 bases, the J end by 1 base, with 17 bases between. The CDR3 coding sequence is TGTGCCAGCAGCTTCGGCGAGGCGGGGTTGGGCACAGATACGCAGTATTTT. This encodes CASSFGEAGLGTDTQYF.

This sequence joins TRBV5-1 and TRBJ2-5; D call uncertain. The CDR3 extends over 13 amino acids. CDR1 SGHRS and CDR2 YFSETQ come from the germline V gene. V gave up 0 bases and J gave up 3 bases, with 6 bases separating them. The CDR3, as DNA: TGCGCCAGCAGCTTGGGGCAGGAAGAGACCCAGTACTTC. It yields the protein CASSLGQEETQYF.

This clone has only a few counts. V is TRBV18 and J is TRBJ2-1; perhaps TRBD1 as D (6 bases). CDR1 KGHSH and CDR2 LQKENI come from the germline V gene. V shed 3 bases and J shed 7 bases, with 7 bases lying between them. The CDR3 sequence is 12 residues long. The CDR3 sequence: CASSPTGNEQFF. In DNA, the CDR3 is TGTGCCAGCTCACCCACAGGGAATGAGCAGTTCTTC.

The chain carries TRBV2 and TRBJ1-2; TRBD1 agrees at 11 bases. Losses at the gene ends were 4 bases for V and 3 bases for J; bases not matched to a gene: 4. Germline V gives CDR1 SNHLY, CDR2 FYNNEI. The CDR3 sequence is 15 residues long. In nucleotides, the CDR3 is TGTGCCAGCAGTGGGGACAGGGGGTCGTACTATGGCTACACCTTC. Protein sequence: CASSGDRGSYYGYTF.

This clone was detected once. The V call is TRBV7-2, the J call TRBJ2-2; no firm D call. Trimming took off 1 base at V and 4 bases at J, with 7 bases between the two ends. Looked up from germline, CDR1 is SGHTA and CDR2 is FQGNSA. The CDR3 runs 14 residues. The CDR3 protein is CASSLVQITGELFF. CDR3 DNA sequence: TGTGCCAGCAGCTTAGTGCAGATCACCGGGGAGCTGTTTTTT.

This chain connects TRBV6-5 to TRBJ2-7; weak D call: TRBD1 (6 bases). Per the germline V gene, CDR1 is MNHEY and CDR2 is SVGAGI. V lost 8 bases to trimming and J lost 4 bases, with 18 bases between them. The CDR3 spans 14 residues. The CDR3 protein is CASGPLDSSYEQYF. The CDR3 nucleotides read TGTGCCAGCGGCCCCCTGGACAGCTCATACGAGCAGTACTTC.

The chain uses TRBV6-5 and TRBJ2-4; D is uncertain. Germline V gives CDR1 MNHEY, CDR2 SVGAGI. V was pared by 6 bases and J by 0 bases, with 9 bases between. The CDR3 spans 14 residues. This CDR3 is CASRATLAKNIQYF. As DNA, the CDR3 is TGTGCCAGCAGAGCTACCTTAGCCAAAAACATTCAGTACTTC.

The V and J genes are TRBV18 and TRBJ2-5; 7 bases are shared with TRBD1. The CDR3 sequence is 15 residues long. Germline values: CDR1 KGHSH, CDR2 LQKENI. V lost 2 bases to trimming and J lost 5 bases; unmatched junction nucleotides: 8. The DNA for the CDR3 is TGTGCCAGCTCACCAACGTCGACAGGGTGGGAGACCCAGTACTTC. Protein: CASSPTSTGWETQYF.

The chain carries TRBV4-2 and TRBJ2-2; D gene uncertain. The CDR3 is 13 amino acids. CDR1 and CDR2 from the germline V gene are LGHNA and YNFKEQ. Trimming took 0 bases from V and 6 from J, leaving 5 bases between them. CDR3 nucleotide sequence: TGTGCCAGCAGCCAAGACCCGGCCGGGGAGCTGTTTTTT. Translating it yields CASSQDPAGELFF.

CDR3 sequence: CSAISAVTQYF. The DNA for the CDR3 is TGCAGTGCTATTAGTGCGGTTACGCAGTATTTT. V is TRBV20-1 and J is TRBJ2-3; D is unclear. Germline CDR1 reads DFQATT; CDR2 reads SNEGSKA (reference sequence). CDR3 size: 11 residues. The V end was cut by 4 bases, the J end by 8 bases, with 10 bases between.

This chain connects TRBV6-5 to TRBJ2-1; TRBD1 aligns across 10 bases. The CDR3 sequence is 15 residues long. Per the germline V gene, CDR1 is MNHEY and CDR2 is SVGAGI. Losses at the gene ends were 0 bases for V and 10 bases for J; bases not matched to a gene: 6. In nucleotides, the CDR3 is TGTGCCAGCAGTTACTCAAGACAGGGGGCAGGGGAGCAGTTCTTC. It codes for CASSYSRQGAGEQFF.

The chain links TRBV2 to TRBJ2-5; 9 positions match TRBD1. The germline V gene has CDR1 SNHLY and CDR2 FYNNEI. CDR3 size: 16 residues. The junction had 13 bases not matched to a gene; V was cut back by 6 bases and J by 5 bases. DNA of the CDR3: TGTGCCAGCAGCGCCCCCCGGACAGGGGAAAAGGAGACCCAGTACTTC. Encoded protein: CASSAPRTGEKETQYF.

This chain connects TRBV7-6 to TRBJ1-5; a possible D gene is TRBD1 (5 bases). Germline V lookup: CDR1 SGHVS, CDR2 FNYEAQ. V was cut by 1 base and J by 7 bases, with 14 bases left in between. The CDR3 is 15 residues long. CDR3 DNA: TGTGCCAGCAGCTTAGACGGGGGTCGGCAACAGCCCCAGCATTTT. This encodes CASSLDGGRQQPQHF.

V gene TRBV10-2 combines with J gene TRBJ1-3, with TRBD1 identical over 8 bases. Germline lookup yields CDR1 WSHSY and CDR2 SAAADI. J gave up 4 bases and V 8 bases, and 4 bases lay outside the gene matches. This CDR3 is 13 amino acids long. CDR3 loop: CASRQGNGNTIYF. The DNA of the CDR3 is TGCGCCAGCCGACAGGGGAACGGAAACACCATATATTTT.

V is TRBV5-8 and J is TRBJ2-7; TRBD2 is a possible D gene (7 bases). Germline V gene sequence: CDR1 SGHTS, CDR2 YDEGEE. The CDR3 covers 16 residues. Trimming removed 4 bases at V and 2 bases at J, with 19 bases between. This CDR3 is CASSPWGGRDTYEQYF. The CDR3 DNA reads as TGTGCCAGCAGCCCCTGGGGAGGGCGGGACACCTACGAGCAGTACTTC.

The rearrangement joins TRBV5-1 to TRBJ2-4; 9 nucleotides line up with TRBD2. The CDR3 consists of 14 residues. V was clipped by 4 bases and J by 4 bases; unmatched bases: 3. Looked up from germline, CDR1 is SGHRS and CDR2 is YFSETQ. CDR3 coding DNA: TGCGCCAGCAGCCAGACTAGCGGTAAAAACATTCAGTACTTC. Its protein product is CASSQTSGKNIQYF.

The chain employs TRBV5-4 and TRBJ2-5, with 7 nucleotides matching TRBD1. J gave up 6 bases and V 4 bases, and 9 bases lay outside the gene matches. Germline V gene lookup returns CDR1 SGHNT and CDR2 YYREEE (reference sequence). The CDR3 totals 14 residues. This CDR3 is CASSRDSRYQTQYF. Written as DNA, the CDR3 is TGTGCCAGCAGCCGGGACAGTCGATATCAGACCCAGTACTTC.